This T cell receptor (beta chain) was obtained from a study of T cells in Graves' hyperthyroidism and ophthalmopathy. Points from the study as a whole: Blood also showed most of the thyroid clonotypes that were expanded above 0.001. Using 13 V-J features, a model discriminated ophthalmopathy from stable hyperthyroidism.

Researchers amplified the TCR beta CDR3 regions from RNA transcripts. Carried out on the TCR CDR3, a first-round RT-PCR used the HTBI primer set. TCRdb fed the multiplex PCR reads into MiXCR, producing one record per CDR3 protein. The sample carries about 180,000 distinct CDR3 sequences, about a sixth recorded once. At least ten counts were recorded for this clonotype. The antigen remains undetermined. The germline V and J ends were trimmed by 3 bases and 2 bases, with 16 bases remaining between them. Germline CDR1 and CDR2: DFQATT and SNEGSKA (reference sequence). This CDR3 spans 15 amino acids. Diagnostic assessment was based on clinical symptoms, serum thyroxine and TRAb, thyroid ultrasound and orbital computed tomography.

The sample comprised blood. V usage is TRBV20-1 and J usage is TRBJ1-2; D is undetermined. The sequence derives from a woman between 45 and 60 years old with Graves' hyperthyroidism. CDR3 sequence (DNA): TGCAGTGCTAGTTTGGGTGGCAGCCCGAACTATGGCTACACCTTC. Translated: CSASLGGSPNYGYTF.